These 7 T cell receptor beta chains were sequenced from one sample in a study of blood T cell repertoires in COVID-19. TCRdb's table, derived via immunoSEQ multiplex PCR, lists solely in-frame clones and lacks some. The table has 55,000 to 85,000 clones, less than 95% seen once. Material for sequencing was peripheral blood. These receptors came from a woman between 18 and 30 years old with acute or convalescent COVID-19.

The chain employs TRBV14 and TRBJ2-1, with D possibly TRBD1 on 5 matching bases. CDR3 length equals 16 residues. The V gene's germline CDR1 is SGHDN and CDR2 FVKESK. V dropped 4 bases and J dropped 7 bases, with 20 bases sitting between them. CDR3 sequence (DNA): TGTGCCAGCAGCCCAGGTCGGCAGGGTGGTCGGAATGAGCAGTTCTTC. Residues: CASSPGRQGGRNEQFF.

This CDR3 reads CASSFSLGQYTEAFF. The CDR3 DNA reads as TGTGCCAGCAGCTTTAGCCTCGGACAGTACACTGAAGCTTTCTTT. V is TRBV7-9 and J is TRBJ1-1, with a tentative D call TRBD1 (6 bases). V was trimmed by 3 bases and J by 3 bases, leaving 14 bases between them. CDR1 and CDR2 (germline): SEHNR, FQNEAQ (reference sequence). This CDR3 region has 15 residues.

The V gene is TRBV6-5, the J gene TRBJ1-5; weak D call: TRBD1 (6 bases). The germline CDR1 and CDR2 sequences are MNHEY and SVGAGI. V lost 8 bases and J 2 bases, leaving 13 bases between the germline ends. The CDR3 runs 14 residues. The CDR3 protein is CASARGGGNQPQHF. CDR3 DNA: TGTGCCAGCGCTAGGGGGGGAGGCAATCAGCCCCAGCATTTT.

The gene calls are TRBV14 and TRBJ1-3; TRBD1 is a possible D gene (5 bases). Germline CDR1 SGHDN, CDR2 FVKESK. The CDR3 sequence is 15 residues long. Trimming pared 1 base from V and 4 bases from J, leaving 11 bases between. For the CDR3, the DNA is TGTGCCAGCAGCCAAGTCGGGGGTCCGGGAAACACCATATATTTT. Translation: CASSQVGGPGNTIYF.

The chain is built from TRBV29-1 and TRBJ2-1; TRBD1 agrees at 8 bases. V was pared by 1 base and J by 4 bases, with 3 bases of the junction left unmatched. Germline CDR1 SQVTM, CDR2 ANQGSEA. The CDR3 covers 14 residues. The CDR3 nucleotides are TGCAGCGTTGAAGCAGGGGGCGGGTACAATGAGCAGTTCTTC. Translating gives CSVEAGGGYNEQFF.

The chain has TRBV30 and TRBJ2-7; the match to TRBD1 covers 8 bases. J lost 6 bases, V lost 3 bases, and 10 bases had no gene match. The CDR3 totals 14 residues. The germline CDR1 and CDR2 sequences are GTSNPN and SVGIG (reference sequence). DNA for the CDR3: TGTGCCTGGAGCGCGCGGACAGGGTGGGGCGAGCAGTACTTC. Translation: CAWSARTGWGEQYF.

The CDR3 here is CASSLGGQSPGGYTF. CDR3 sequence (DNA): TGTGCCAGCAGCTTGGGGGGACAGTCCCCTGGGGGCTACACCTTC. The chain combines TRBV5-4 with TRBJ1-2, with 7 bases lining up with TRBD1. This CDR3 region has 15 residues. After removal of 0 bases from V and 8 bases from J, the junction contained 10 bases not matched to a gene. Germline assignment: CDR1 SGHNT and CDR2 YYREEE (reference sequence).